This T cell receptor (beta chain) appears in the sequencing data of a study of T cell clonotyping in hematopoietic cell transplantation. Sample time point: recipient sample about 28 days before transplant, after cytoreduction. This CDR3 has 14 amino acids. The ends lost 5 bases at V and 5 bases at J; junction bases unmatched: 9. In germline, CDR1 is SGHTA, CDR2 FQGNSA. Data came from immunoSEQ multiplex PCR; TCRdb stores just in-frame clones and leaves some out. This sample has some 50,000 clones; roughly 80% occur once, and the top ten carry roughly 5.5%. The chain uses TRBV7-2 and TRBJ2-7; 7 bases map to TRBD1. This sequence originates from a man between 60 and 75 years old with myelodysplastic syndrome. Some clones in this sample may be carry-over from other donors' samples. Here the sequenced sample was peripheral blood mononuclear cells, taken before stem cell transplant. The CDR3 nucleotides are TGTGCCAGCAGCACCACAGGGGCCTCAAACGAGCAGTACTTC. Protein sequence: CASSTTGASNEQYF. Filled out from reference TRBV7-2 and TRBJ2-7, the complete variable domain reads GAGVSQSPSNKVTEKGKDVELRCDPISGHTALYWYRQSLGQGLEFLIYFQGNSAPDKSGLPSDRFSAERTGGSVSTLTIQRTQQEDSAVYLCASSTTGASNEQYFGPGTRLTVT.